These T cell receptor beta chains were read from a single sample in a study of blood T cell repertoires in COVID-19. Only in-frame clones appear in the TCRdb table, and some are missing; sequencing was by immunoSEQ multiplex PCR. Among some 310,000 clones listed, more than 75% were seen once. Sample: peripheral blood. These receptors originate from a man in his forties or fifties with active or convalescent COVID-19. Each CDR3 is given with its conserved first and last residue.

j_call,v_call,cdr3_aa
TRBJ1-4,TRBV19,CASSKIQGGDEKLFF
TRBJ1-1,TRBV6-5,CASSYSAWRSNTEAFF
TRBJ2-7,TRBV7-9,CASTRDRYEQYF
TRBJ1-1,TRBV3-1/TRBV3-2,CASSSDRDTEAFF
TRBJ2-3,TRBV7-3,CASSATGDRGDTQYF
TRBJ2-3,TRBV28,CASSLEPPLLVYTQYF
TRBJ2-1,TRBV6-5,CASSLAGGRNNEQFF
TRBJ2-5,TRBV7-9,CASSMRRAGGHFLQETQYF
TRBJ2-5,TRBV14,CASSQGGHQETQYF
TRBJ2-5,TRBV29-1,CSDRLAGKETQYF
TRBJ2-3,TRBV9,CASSAHTDTQYF
TRBJ2-7,TRBV11-2,CASSGPGTNYEQYF
TRBJ1-1,TRBV6-5,CASSYSSWLGGTEAFF
TRBJ2-5,TRBV2,CASSPGTGMGTQYF
TRBJ1-5,TRBV4-3,CASSQGYSTGARQPQHF
TRBJ2-3,TRBV7-2,CASSWTSGTTDTQYF
TRBJ1-6,TRBV6-5,CASSIARSYNSPLHF
TRBJ1-1,TRBV18,CASSQGQGEVMNTEAFF
TRBJ2-1,TRBV7-8,CASSLGWTSADEQFF
TRBJ2-7,TRBV28,CASSPPTVYEQYF
TRBJ1-5,TRBV28,CASSSGQGFLAQHF
TRBJ2-1,TRBV14,CASSQALRGWNEQFF
TRBJ2-1,TRBV18,CASSPRELSYNEQFF
TRBJ1-1,TRBV28,CASGIPESENTEAFF
TRBJ1-6,TRBV10-3,CAIRDVKQGDYSPLHF
TRBJ2-1,TRBV21-1,CASTPRAYFYNEQFF
TRBJ2-1,TRBV11-1,CASSLAEQGFEQFF
TRBJ1-1,TRBV19,CASSIGWGATEAFF
TRBJ1-4,TRBV7-2,CASSPRTGFNEKLFF
TRBJ2-5,TRBV5-1,CASSLATDQETQYF
TRBJ2-1,TRBV2,CASRGTSTSSHNEQFF
TRBJ2-1,TRBV10-3,CAISPGTGIYNEQFF
TRBJ2-7,TRBV7-2,CASSPRTGAYEQYF
TRBJ2-3,TRBV18,CASSPRDRGLTDTQYF
TRBJ1-1,TRBV5-4,CASSPGSRSNTEAFF
TRBJ2-1,TRBV9,CASSVVPGLVGNEQFF
TRBJ2-1,TRBV4-1,CASSHPSPAGAYNEQFF
TRBJ2-7,TRBV7-2,CASGVIDRSYEQYF
TRBJ1-2,TRBV18,CASSEQGFGYTF
TRBJ1-5,TRBV6-5,CASSPWDRVDQPQHF
TRBJ1-1,TRBV18,CASSPDQGNTEAFF
TRBJ2-7,TRBV9,CASSVGSGSREQYF
TRBJ1-2,TRBV27,CASSSTGGGGYTF
TRBJ2-3,TRBV7-2,CASRAQGADTQYF
TRBJ1-2,TRBV7-2,CASSSSYRDRVGYTF
TRBJ2-1,TRBV24-1,CATSASWDRAANEQFF
TRBJ2-5,TRBV21-1,CASIRDRGNETQYF
TRBJ2-3,TRBV4-2,CASSQDLRGGPDTQYF
TRBJ1-2,TRBV7-9,CASSRQGAGHYGYTF
TRBJ2-1,TRBV27,CASSFNRGDDEQFF
TRBJ1-1,TRBV7-2,CASSRLTGAGGEAFF
TRBJ2-7,TRBV5-1,CASSQGQGAGPPYEQYF
TRBJ1-1,TRBV11-1,CASSLGGTTNTEAFF
TRBJ1-1,TRBV7-3,CASSYMPGNTEAFF
TRBJ1-5,TRBV7-2,CASSIQGGNQPQHF
TRBJ1-2,TRBV28,CASTDPDSFYGYTF
TRBJ1-5,TRBV28,CASSLASGPRDQPQHF
TRBJ2-5,TRBV2,CASSDGLAGGSETQYF
TRBJ1-4,TRBV5-1,CASSPRRNNEKLFF